These 9 T cell receptor beta chains came from one sample sequenced in a study of blood T cell repertoires in COVID-19. TCRdb keeps only in-frame clones here, not all; method: immunoSEQ multiplex PCR. The table lists 140,000 to 150,000 clones, 80% to 90% of them singletons. Material: PBMCs or T cells enriched from blood (not recorded which). The origin of the receptors is a woman aged 50 to 60 with acute COVID-19.

This sequence joins TRBV14 and TRBJ2-3, with D hard to call. CDR1 SGHDN and CDR2 FVKESK come from the germline V gene. Trimming cost V 2 bases and J 0 bases, with 6 bases left between them. This CDR3 region has 14 residues. The CDR3: CASSQFFSTDTQYF. In DNA form, the CDR3 reads TGTGCCAGCAGCCAATTCTTTAGCACAGATACGCAGTATTTT.

J is TRBJ2-1 and V is TRBV4-3; 8 positions agree with TRBD2. Germline V gene sequence: CDR1 LGHNA, CDR2 YSLEER. The CDR3 has 17 residues. V shed 3 bases and J 0 bases; nucleotides not matched to a gene: 7. The CDR3 reads CASSQVLAGSSYNEQFF. In DNA form, the CDR3 reads TGCGCCAGCAGCCAGGTCCTAGCGGGCAGCTCCTACAATGAGCAGTTCTTC.

This chain joins TRBV12-3 or TRBV12-4 and TRBJ2-6; D is undetermined. The germline V and J ends were trimmed by 10 bases and 4 bases, with 11 bases remaining between them. This CDR3 is 13 amino acids long. The CDR3 DNA reads as TGTGCCACCGCGTTGCCCGGGGCCAACGTCCTGACTTTC. Translation gives CATALPGANVLTF.

V is TRBV2 and J is TRBJ2-5, with D maybe TRBD2 (7 bases). V lost 0 bases to trimming and J lost 5 bases, with 13 bases between them. Germline V gene data show CDR1 as SNHLY and CDR2 as FYNNEI. This CDR3 region has 15 residues. CDR3 DNA: TGTGCCAGCAGTGAAGCAGGGGGAGGGAAGGAGACCCAGTACTTC. Translation gives CASSEAGGGKETQYF. Full variable domain (rest looked up from reference TRBV2 and TRBJ2-5): EPEVTQTPSHQVTQMGQEVILRCVPISNHLYFYWYRQILGQKVEFLVSFYNNEISEKSEIFDDQFSVERPDGSNFTLKIRSTKLEDSAMYFCASSEAGGGKETQYFGPGTRLLVL.

This chain links TRBV9 with TRBJ2-7; 9 bases map to TRBD1. V lost 0 bases and J lost 2; bases outside the gene matches: 6. From germline, CDR1 is SGDLS and CDR2 YYNGEE. The CDR3 length is 16 residues. The CDR3 is CASSVAAGQGTYEQYF. In nucleotides, the CDR3 is TGTGCCAGCAGCGTAGCTGCAGGACAGGGGACCTACGAGCAGTACTTC.

CDR3 amino acids: CASSHRDSLEAFF. CDR3 DNA sequence: TGTGCCAGCAGCCACCGGGACTCCCTTGAAGCTTTCTTT. This chain connects TRBV11-1 to TRBJ1-1; perhaps TRBD1 as D (5 bases). Trimming left V 5 bases short and J 7 bases short, with 14 bases between. The CDR3 sequence is 13 residues long. In germline, CDR1 is SGHAT, CDR2 FQDESV (reference sequence). The complete variable domain, with remaining parts taken from reference TRBV11-1 and TRBJ1-1, reads EAEVAQSPRYKITEKSQAVAFWCDPISGHATLYWYRQILGQGPELLVQFQDESVVDDSQLPKDRFSAERLKGVDSTLKIQPAELGDSAMYLCASSHRDSLEAFFGQGTRLTVV.

The CDR3: CASTESEEQFF. CDR3 nucleotide sequence: TGCGCCAGCACGGAAAGTGAGGAACAGTTCTTC. The J gene is TRBJ2-1, the V gene TRBV4-3; D gene unclear. V gave up 7 bases and J gave up 13 bases, with 14 bases separating them. This CDR3 region has 11 residues. The germline gives CDR1 LGHNA, CDR2 YSLEER.

The genes are TRBV7-6 and TRBJ1-5; D is possibly TRBD1 (5 bases). There are 14 residues in the CDR3. V lost 1 base, J lost 4 bases, and 8 bases lay in between. The germline V gene has CDR1 SGHVS and CDR2 FNYEAQ. The CDR3 region has the DNA TGTGCCAGCAGCTTAGGGGAGGGGAATCAGCCCCAGCATTTT. Translation: CASSLGEGNQPQHF.

The chain uses TRBV7-9 and TRBJ2-2; TRBD2 aligns across 10 bases. Looked up from germline, CDR1 is SEHNR and CDR2 is FQNEAQ (reference sequence). V shed 2 bases, J shed 5 bases, and the junction held 8 bases outside the gene matches. The length of the CDR3 is 17 residues. CDR3 residues: CASSLMLGTSVTGELFF. In DNA form, the CDR3 reads TGTGCCAGCAGCTTAATGTTGGGGACTAGCGTAACCGGGGAGCTGTTTTTT. Looking up the rest from reference TRBV7-9 and TRBJ2-2 gives the full variable domain: DTGVSQNPRHKITKRGQNVTFRCDPISEHNRLYWYRQTLGQGPEFLTYFQNEAQLEKSRLLSDRFSAERPKGSFSTLEIQRTEQGDSAMYLCASSLMLGTSVTGELFFGEGSRLTVL.